This TCR beta chain emerged from a study of CD8+CD57+ T cells in acquired aplastic anemia. Across the study: Isolated CD4+ and CD8+ cells, once sorted, yielded DNA averaging about 3.4 ug.

The germline CDR1 and CDR2 sequences are SNHLY and FYNNEI. CDR3 size: 13 residues. Trimming removed 11 bases from V and 5 bases from J; junction bases left unmatched: 7. With regard to this clonotype: Its antigen is still unknown.

Individuals selected for sequencing had exhibited CD8+CD57+ cell expansion on flow cytometry. Each patient carried a diagnosis of severe acquired aplastic anemia. Genomic DNA served as template for TCR beta VDJ and CDR3 profiling. TCRdb fed the reads into MiXCR, producing one record per CDR3 protein. The sample has about 98,000 distinct CDR3 sequences; about 66% are singletons. Study conclusions and caveats: Comparison of patients with controls identified approximately 28 shared CD8+ CDR3 sequences.

The chain joins TRBV2 to TRBJ1-4, with 8 nucleotides matching TRBD1. This receptor was identified in a human donor with aplastic anemia. Sequences were obtained from sorted CD4+, CD8+, or CD8+CD57+ T cells (not recorded which) from PBMCs. CDR3 protein: CAGRRQGNEKLFF. The CDR3 bases are TGTGCCGGCCGGAGACAGGGGAATGAAAAACTGTTTTTT.